These T cell receptor beta chains were read from a single sample in a study of T cell responses to AZD1222 COVID-19 vaccine. Clones were read by immunoSEQ multiplex PCR, and TCRdb kept only the in-frame ones, dropping some. The table has under 150,000 clones, approximately 85% seen once; the top ten hold approximately 1.6%. Sequencing used peripheral blood, obtained on day 0 of AZD1222 vaccination. These receptor sequences come from an adult in good health. The CDR3 runs from the conserved cysteine through the conserved F or W. D genes are given only for firm matches. Size tells how often a clone was seen (once, few, many) or the class of an expanded clone, and some rows leave it out.

J gene	clone size	D gene	V gene	CDR3 DNA	CDR3 protein
TRBJ1-2	NA	NA	TRBV6-1	TGTGCCAGCAGTGAAGTCGGCCAGGGCCCGTCTGGCTACACCTTC	CASSEVGQGPSGYTF
TRBJ2-5	NA	NA	TRBV6-5	TGTGCCAGCAGTCGGGTGGGGGTAGAGACCCAGTACTTC	CASSRVGVETQYF
TRBJ1-1	NA	NA	TRBV5-4	TGTGCCAGCAGGGCGGAGATGGTTCAAAGGGCTGAAGCTTTCTTT	CASRAEMVQRAEAFF
TRBJ1-4	NA	NA	TRBV6-5	TGTGCCAGCAGATTTTCAGGGAGGAGCGAAAAACTGTTTTTT	CASRFSGRSEKLFF
TRBJ2-5	NA	NA	TRBV4-3	TGCGCCAGCAGCCAAGATCGGGAGACCCAGTACTTC	CASSQDRETQYF
TRBJ2-5	NA	TRBD2	TRBV12-5	TGTGCTAGTGGTTTGCCCTACGCTAGCGGGTACCAAGAGACCCAGTACTTC	CASGLPYASGYQETQYF
TRBJ1-1	NA	TRBD1	TRBV7-8	TGTGCCAGCAGCCCCCGCAGGGGGAGAAGTACTGAAGCTTTCTTT	CASSPRRGRSTEAFF
TRBJ1-4	NA	NA	TRBV18	TGTGCCAGCTCGGTTACCAGTGCAACTAATGAAAAACTGTTTTTT	CASSVTSATNEKLFF
TRBJ1-2	NA	NA	TRBV24-1	TGTGCCACCAGTGATTCGTCCGGGTATAACTATGGCTACACCTTC	CATSDSSGYNYGYTF
TRBJ2-1	NA	TRBD2	TRBV7-3	TGTGCCAGCAGCTTAACTCCCGGGGGGAGCTCCTACAATGAGCAGTTCTTC	CASSLTPGGSSYNEQFF
TRBJ2-2	NA	TRBD2	TRBV11-2	TGTGCCAGCAGCGGGGGAATAGCGGGCAACACCGGGGAGCTGTTTTTT	CASSGGIAGNTGELFF
TRBJ1-2	NA	TRBD1	TRBV27	TGTGCCAGCACCCGACAGGGGGGGTATGGCTACACCTTC	CASTRQGGYGYTF
TRBJ2-7	NA	TRBD2	TRBV7-3	TGTGCCAGCAGCTTCAACTATTTGACTAGCGGGGCCAACGAGCAGTACTTC	CASSFNYLTSGANEQYF
TRBJ2-3	NA	NA	TRBV27	TGTGCCAGCAGCCGGCCAACATTTGTTACGCAGTATTTT	CASSRPTFVTQYF
TRBJ1-2	few	NA	TRBV18	TGTGCCAGCTCACCAAACAGGGCATATGGCTACACCTTC	CASSPNRAYGYTF
TRBJ1-2	NA	NA	TRBV10-1	TGCGCCAGCAGTGGACAGGAGGGCTATGGCTACACCTTC	CASSGQEGYGYTF
TRBJ1-6	few	NA	TRBV5-6	TGTGCCAGCAGCCCTCCCGGAGGGAATTCACCCCTCCACTTT	CASSPPGGNSPLHF